The next 32 T cell receptor beta chains were all read from a single sample in a study of blood T cell repertoires in COVID-19. Data came from immunoSEQ multiplex PCR; TCRdb stores just in-frame clones and leaves some out. The table lists roughly 36,000 clones, over 80% of them singletons, with around 24% in the top ten. The sequenced sample was peripheral blood. The receptors were sampled from a man aged 50-60 years with active or convalescent COVID-19.

Only one count was recorded for this clone. The chain joins TRBV5-8 to TRBJ2-1, with TRBD2 identical over 12 bases. The CDR3 runs 15 residues. With 0 bases clipped from V and 9 bases from J, the junction kept 4 bases outside the gene matches. Germline loops: CDR1 SGHTS, CDR2 YDEGEE. Written as DNA, the CDR3 is TGTGCCAGCAGCTTGGAGTCTAGCGGGAGGGTTGAGCAGTTCTTC. This gives the protein CASSLESSGRVEQFF.

The V gene is TRBV7-8, the J gene TRBJ2-4; 9 bases are shared with TRBD1. The CDR3 sequence is 20 residues long. Germline V gene data show CDR1 as SGHVS and CDR2 as FQNEAQ. The trim removed 0 bases at V and 0 bases at J, leaving 12 bases unmatched. The CDR3 here is CASSLARRGQGLLAKNIQYF. CDR3 DNA sequence: TGTGCCAGCAGCTTAGCGCGTCGGGGACAGGGCCTCCTAGCCAAAAACATTCAGTACTTC.

V and J are TRBV7-2 and TRBJ2-1; D is possibly TRBD1 (6 bases). Germline V lookup: CDR1 SGHTA, CDR2 FQGNSA. The V end lost 0 bases, the J end lost 2 bases, and 8 bases lay between the germline ends. This CDR3 spans 15 amino acids. The CDR3 region has the DNA TGTGCCAGCAGCTTAGCGGGGGCAGCCTACAATGAGCAGTTCTTC. It is translated as CASSLAGAAYNEQFF. Combining the CDR3 with reference TRBV7-2 and TRBJ2-1 gives the whole variable domain GAGVSQSPSNKVTEKGKDVELRCDPISGHTALYWYRQSLGQGLEFLIYFQGNSAPDKSGLPSDRFSAERTGGSVSTLTIQRTQQEDSAVYLCASSLAGAAYNEQFFGPGTRLTVL.

This clone was found once. V is TRBV4-1 and J is TRBJ2-2, with D perhaps TRBD2 (5 bases). The CDR3 spans 16 residues. The V gene's germline CDR1 is MGHRA and CDR2 YSYEKL. V was shortened by 1 base and J by 7 bases, with 16 bases between the two germline ends. CDR3 amino acids: CASSQVAHSRGGELFF. CDR3 nucleotide sequence: TGCGCCAGCAGCCAAGTGGCCCACTCACGGGGCGGGGAGCTGTTTTTT.

The V gene is TRBV6-5, the J gene TRBJ2-7, with a tentative D call TRBD1 (6 bases). CDR1 and CDR2 from the germline V gene are MNHEY and SVGAGI. This CDR3 has 16 residues. V was shortened by 0 bases and J by 1 base, with 13 bases between the two germline ends. DNA of the CDR3: TGTGCCAGCAGTTACTCGAGGGGACACGCGTCCTACGAGCAGTACTTC. This encodes CASSYSRGHASYEQYF.

The chain links TRBV19 to TRBJ1-5; tentatively, D is TRBD1 (6 bases). The V end was cut by 5 bases, the J end by 7 bases, with 21 bases between. Looked up from germline, CDR1 is LNHDA and CDR2 is SQIVND (reference sequence). The CDR3 contains 16 residues. CDR3: CASSEYSRGAGQPQHF. The CDR3 region has the DNA TGTGCCAGTAGTGAATACTCGCGGGGGGCTGGACAGCCCCAGCATTTT.

The rearrangement uses TRBV30 and TRBJ1-2, with 7 bases matching TRBD1. The CDR3 extends over 14 amino acids. Germline CDR1 is GTSNPN and CDR2 is SVGIG (reference sequence). The ends lost 2 bases at V and 7 bases at J; junction bases unmatched: 10. Written as DNA, the CDR3 is TGTGCCTGGAGTATGACAGGGTTAGGTACTGGCTACACCTTC. Translating gives CAWSMTGLGTGYTF.

The chain recombines TRBV7-2 with TRBJ1-6; maybe TRBD1 (5 bases). Germline assignment: CDR1 SGHTA and CDR2 FQGNSA. CDR3 size: 16 residues. Trimming took 5 bases from V and 6 from J, leaving 17 bases between them. The CDR3 protein is CASSPNGGVGNSPLHF. As DNA, the CDR3 is TGTGCCAGCAGCCCCAATGGGGGGGTGGGTAATTCACCCCTCCACTTT.

This chain connects TRBV11-3 to TRBJ2-2, with D possibly TRBD2 on 5 matching bases. The CDR3 consists of 14 residues. Trimming removed 5 bases from V and 5 bases from J, with 12 bases in between. The V gene's germline CDR1 is SGHNT and CDR2 YENEEA. CDR3 sequence reads: CASSPFGGTGELFF. The CDR3 nucleotides are TGTGCCAGCAGCCCCTTCGGAGGAACCGGGGAGCTGTTTTTT.

The chain is built from TRBV10-1 and TRBJ2-3, with 14 bases that match TRBD2. This CDR3 has 16 residues. CDR1 is WNHNN and CDR2 is SYGVQD in the germline V gene (reference sequence). V was clipped by 2 bases and J by 4 bases; unmatched bases: 2. The CDR3 loop reads CASSEGTSGSADTQYF. As DNA, the CDR3 is TGCGCCAGCAGTGAGGGGACTAGCGGGAGTGCAGATACGCAGTATTTT.

The chain carries TRBV19 and TRBJ1-1; no reliable D call. Trimming stripped 4 bases from V and 0 bases from J, with 9 bases between. The germline V gene has CDR1 LNHDA and CDR2 SQIVND (reference sequence). CDR3 size: 14 residues. CDR3 loop: CASSNRRVNTEAFF. The CDR3 nucleotides read TGTGCCAGTAGTAACCGTCGGGTGAACACTGAAGCTTTCTTT.

The V call is TRBV11-1, the J call TRBJ2-7; 9 bases are a match to TRBD1. The CDR3 runs to 15 residues. Germline assignment: CDR1 SGHAT and CDR2 FQDESV (reference sequence). V was pared by 5 bases and J by 5 bases, with 10 bases of the junction left unmatched. CDR3 DNA sequence: TGTGCCAGCAGCCCGGCGGGGGACAGGGTCCACGAGCAGTACGTC. This encodes CASSPAGDRVHEQYV.

V usage is TRBV11-1 and J usage is TRBJ2-1; D not certain. The V gene lost 4 bases and the J gene lost 1 base, with 5 bases spanning the gap. The CDR3 runs to 13 residues. CDR1 and CDR2 (germline): SGHAT, FQDESV (reference sequence). The CDR3 loop reads CASSSPSYNEQFF. CDR3 DNA: TGTGCCAGCAGCTCCCCGTCCTACAATGAGCAGTTCTTC.

V and J are TRBV3-1 (or the pseudogene TRBV3-2) and TRBJ2-1; TRBD1 agrees at 9 bases. The germline V gene encodes CDR1 LGHDT and CDR2 YNNKEL (reference sequence). Germline trimming cut 7 bases from V and 5 bases from J; bases unmatched to any gene: 3. The length of the CDR3 is 13 residues. The CDR3, as DNA: TGTGCCAGCACCGGGACAGGGAACAATGAGCAGTTCTTC. Translation gives CASTGTGNNEQFF.

This clone came up once. The chain couples TRBV5-1 to TRBJ2-3, with 10 bases aligning to TRBD1. CDR3 length equals 18 residues. Germline loops: CDR1 SGHRS, CDR2 YFSETQ. The J segment lost 1 base and the V segment lost 3 bases, leaving 11 bases of the junction unmatched. CDR3: CASSSGPSGTGGTDTQYF. CDR3 bases: TGCGCCAGCAGCTCTGGCCCTTCCGGGACAGGGGGCACAGATACGCAGTATTTT.

This rearrangement joins TRBV9 to TRBJ2-3, with a tentative D call TRBD1 (6 bases). V lost 3 bases and J 2 bases, leaving 19 bases between the germline ends. Germline CDR1 is SGDLS and CDR2 is YYNGEE. The CDR3 has 17 residues. CDR3 DNA: TGTGCCAGCAGCGCCCATGTCCTAGGGGGAGACACAGATACGCAGTATTTT. This sequence encodes CASSAHVLGGDTDTQYF.

For the CDR3, the DNA is TGCGCCAGCAGCTTGGTAGGCGGGGGCACCCAAGAGACCCAGTACTTC. Encoded protein: CASSLVGGGTQETQYF. The chain has TRBV5-1 and TRBJ2-5; TRBD2 is a possible D gene (7 bases). CDR3 length: 16 amino acids. Germline V lookup: CDR1 SGHRS, CDR2 YFSETQ. The V gene lost 0 bases and the J gene lost 1 base, with 13 bases spanning the gap.

This chain joins TRBV2 and TRBJ2-2, with 10 nucleotides matching TRBD2. CDR1 is SNHLY, CDR2 FYNNEI, per germline. The ends lost 3 bases at V and 5 bases at J; junction bases unmatched: 6. This CDR3 contains 16 residues. The CDR3 is CASSEYGTSVTGELFF. DNA for the CDR3: TGTGCCAGCAGTGAGTACGGGACTAGCGTAACCGGGGAGCTGTTTTTT.

This rearrangement joins TRBV2 to TRBJ1-3; possibly TRBD1 for D (6 bases). Germline V gives CDR1 SNHLY, CDR2 FYNNEI. The CDR3 has 14 residues. V was pared by 10 bases and J by 2 bases, with 15 bases between. As DNA, the CDR3 is TGTGCCACCAAATCACAGGGCCCTGGAAACACCATATATTTT. This codes for CATKSQGPGNTIYF.

This chain links TRBV9 with TRBJ1-1; TRBD1 agrees at 7 bases. Germline CDR1 reads SGDLS; CDR2 reads YYNGEE. Trimming took 3 bases from V and 1 from J; bases not matched to a gene: 3. The CDR3 extends over 14 amino acids. The CDR3 loop reads CASSDQGENTEAFF. CDR3 sequence (DNA): TGTGCCAGCAGCGACCAGGGGGAGAACACTGAAGCTTTCTTT.

The chain couples TRBV27 to TRBJ2-7; TRBD1 matches 8 bases. Germline V CDR1 and CDR2: MNHEY, SMNVEV (reference sequence). CDR3 size: 15 residues. V gave up 1 base and J gave up 4 bases; unmatched junction bases: 6. The CDR3 is CASSLYAGGKYEQYF. In DNA, the CDR3 is TGTGCCAGCAGTTTATATGCAGGGGGCAAGTACGAGCAGTACTTC.

This clone was detected only once. The chain has TRBV9 and TRBJ2-2, with D maybe TRBD2 (6 bases). Germline V gives CDR1 SGDLS, CDR2 YYNGEE. Between the trimmed V and J ends, which lost 4 bases and 0 bases, there was a span of 22 bases. The CDR3 length is 19 residues. The CDR3 loop reads CASSPRAGPKLANTGELFF. CDR3 DNA: TGTGCCAGCAGCCCCCGCGCGGGGCCGAAACTTGCGAACACCGGGGAGCTGTTTTTT.

The V and J genes are TRBV28 and TRBJ1-2, with 8 bases lining up with TRBD1. This CDR3 contains 16 residues. CDR1 and CDR2 from the germline V gene are MDHEN and SYDVKM. Trimming cost V 5 bases and J 4 bases; bases outside gene matches: 12. Here the CDR3 DNA reads TGTGCCAGCAGTCCCGAGAGGCACAGGGGGTTCTATGGCTACACCTTC. The encoded protein is CASSPERHRGFYGYTF.

In this sample, this clone turned up a few times. The chain is built from TRBV6-1 and TRBJ2-3; TRBD2 agrees at 9 bases. V dropped 0 bases and J dropped 4; count of bases not matched to a gene: 2. Germline-derived CDR1 and CDR2 are MNHNS and SASEGT. The CDR3 totals 15 residues. CDR3 in DNA: TGTGCCAGCAGTGAAGCTAGCGGGAGTTCAGATACGCAGTATTTT. It yields the protein CASSEASGSSDTQYF.

This chain connects TRBV11-2 to TRBJ2-1, with 12 bases identical to TRBD2. This CDR3 spans 15 amino acids. J gave up 15 bases and V 0 bases, and 9 bases lay outside the gene matches. The germline V gene encodes CDR1 SGHAT and CDR2 FQNNGV. The CDR3 is CASSLDLPSGREVFF. For the CDR3, the DNA is TGTGCCAGCAGCTTAGACTTGCCTAGCGGGAGGGAAGTGTTCTTC.

This clone was recorded once. The chain is built from TRBV30 and TRBJ1-2, with a possible D match to TRBD1 (5 bases). The CDR3 runs to 11 residues. Germline V gene sequence: CDR1 GTSNPN, CDR2 SVGIG (reference sequence). V gave up 0 bases and J gave up 7 bases, with 6 bases separating them. CDR3 loop: CAWSVGVGYTF. The DNA for the CDR3 is TGTGCCTGGAGTGTAGGGGTTGGCTACACCTTC.

V and J are TRBV10-3 and TRBJ1-2; D may be TRBD1 (5 bases). From germline, CDR1 is ENHRY and CDR2 SYGVKD. Deletions cut 0 bases from V and 7 bases from J, with 15 bases between. The CDR3 is made up of 15 amino acids. The CDR3 protein is CAISESDIRAGGYTF. The CDR3 nucleotides are TGTGCCATCAGTGAGTCGGACATACGAGCCGGTGGCTACACCTTC.

This clone appeared a single time. CDR3 amino acids: CASSLVSVSDPPSDEQFF. The DNA of the CDR3 is TGTGCCAGCAGCTTAGTTTCGGTGAGCGACCCACCCTCCGATGAGCAGTTCTTC. The gene calls are TRBV7-8 and TRBJ2-1; D gene uncertain. There are 18 residues in the CDR3. The germline CDR1 and CDR2 sequences are SGHVS and FQNEAQ. V was shortened by 1 base and J by 8 bases, with 24 bases between the two germline ends.

The rearrangement joins TRBV10-3 to TRBJ2-6, with TRBD2 matching 8 bases. V lost 5 bases, J lost 0 bases, and 6 bases stayed unmatched. This CDR3 contains 17 residues. Per the germline V gene, CDR1 is ENHRY and CDR2 is SYGVKD. The CDR3 DNA reads as TGTGCCATCAGTCCAGCGGGGGCCGTCTCTGGGGCCAACGTCCTGACTTTC. Residues: CAISPAGAVSGANVLTF.

The rearrangement links TRBV9 to TRBJ2-7; the match to TRBD2 covers 7 bases. The CDR3 length is 16 residues. CDR1 and CDR2 from the germline V gene are SGDLS and YYNGEE. Trimming cost V 0 bases and J 2 bases; bases outside gene matches: 8. CDR3 nucleotide sequence: TGTGCCAGCAGCGTAGGCCCGGCGGGAGTGACCTACGAGCAGTACTTC. This encodes CASSVGPAGVTYEQYF.

The chain employs TRBV5-1 and TRBJ2-2; TRBD2 matches at 10 bases. V trimming: 3 bases; J trimming: 3 bases; junction bases outside the gene matches: 8. The CDR3 has 17 amino acids. The V gene's germline CDR1 is SGHRS and CDR2 YFSETQ. CDR3 region: CASSYYSSGGDTGELFF. The CDR3 nucleotides are TGCGCCAGCAGCTACTACTCTAGCGGGGGAGACACCGGGGAGCTGTTTTTT.

In DNA, the CDR3 is TGTGCCAGCTGCTCCCCAGGGGGCCGTGGAGAGACCCAGTACTTC. Amino acid sequence: CASCSPGGRGETQYF. The chain has TRBV2 and TRBJ2-5, with 8 bases lining up with TRBD1. The CDR3 is 15 amino acids. Germline CDR1 reads SNHLY; CDR2 reads FYNNEI. After removal of 8 bases from V and 4 bases from J, the junction contained 12 bases not matched to a gene.